The rows below give T cell receptor beta chains drawn from one sample of a study of blood T cell repertoires in COVID-19. The table came from immunoSEQ multiplex PCR; TCRdb's copy has only in-frame clones and leaves some out. The sample carries about 50,000 clones, roughly 80% recorded once. Source material: peripheral blood. The source of these receptors is a human donor in a cohort sampled during active COVID-19. Both conserved end residues are part of each CDR3. A D gene is named only where the DNA matches it firmly. Clone size is stated in some rows and not others, as once, few, many or a class when expanded.

j_gene: TRBJ1-3; v_gene: TRBV4-2; abundance: .; d_gene: TRBD1; CDR3aa: CASSQEPGQGGGNTIYF; CDR3nt: TGTGCCAGCAGCCAAGAGCCGGGACAGGGTGGGGGAAACACCATATATTTT
j_gene: TRBJ2-3; v_gene: TRBV24-1; abundance: .; d_gene: TRBD2; CDR3aa: CATSDPGTGGSTDTQYF; CDR3nt: TGTGCCACCAGTGATCCGGGGACGGGGGGTAGCACAGATACGCAGTATTTT
j_gene: TRBJ1-3; v_gene: TRBV6-5; abundance: few; d_gene: .; CDR3aa: CASSLTEVSGNTIYF; CDR3nt: TGTGCCAGCAGCCTTACTGAGGTCTCAGGAAACACCATATATTTT
j_gene: TRBJ2-7; v_gene: TRBV7-2; abundance: .; d_gene: .; CDR3aa: CASSFRQGKAEQYF; CDR3nt: TGTGCCAGCAGCTTTCGGCAGGGGAAAGCGGAGCAGTACTTC
j_gene: TRBJ1-4; v_gene: TRBV19; abundance: .; d_gene: TRBD1; CDR3aa: CASRRTGGARANEKLFF; CDR3nt: TGTGCCAGTAGGAGGACAGGGGGCGCGAGGGCTAATGAAAAACTGTTTTTT
j_gene: TRBJ2-5; v_gene: TRBV1; abundance: .; d_gene: .; CDR3aa: CTSSQRGGPVKTQYF; CDR3nt: TGCACCAGCAGCCAGCGGGGGGGCCCAGTAAAGACCCAGTACTTC
j_gene: TRBJ2-2; v_gene: TRBV2; abundance: .; d_gene: TRBD2; CDR3aa: CAIRSGGAVGTGELFF; CDR3nt: TGTGCCATACGTAGCGGGGGGGCCGTGGGCACCGGGGAGCTGTTTTTT
j_gene: TRBJ2-5; v_gene: TRBV18; abundance: .; d_gene: .; CDR3aa: CASSLSGAQETQYF; CDR3nt: TGTGCCAGCTCCCTGAGTGGAGCCCAAGAGACCCAGTACTTC
j_gene: TRBJ1-2; v_gene: TRBV7-6; abundance: .; d_gene: TRBD1; CDR3aa: CASSEDRDNYGYTF; CDR3nt: TGTGCCAGCAGCGAGGACAGGGATAACTATGGCTACACCTTC
j_gene: TRBJ1-5; v_gene: TRBV5-6; abundance: .; d_gene: TRBD1; CDR3aa: CASSPDRGRYQPQHF; CDR3nt: TGTGCCAGCAGCCCAGACAGGGGGAGATATCAGCCCCAGCATTTT
j_gene: TRBJ1-5; v_gene: TRBV27; abundance: .; d_gene: TRBD1; CDR3aa: CASSSRQGNQPQHF; CDR3nt: TGTGCCAGCAGTTCCCGACAGGGGAATCAGCCCCAGCATTTT
j_gene: TRBJ2-3; v_gene: TRBV2; abundance: .; d_gene: TRBD2; CDR3aa: CASRFETSGAGDTQYF; CDR3nt: TGTGCCAGCAGGTTTGAGACTAGCGGGGCGGGAGATACGCAGTATTTT
j_gene: TRBJ2-5; v_gene: TRBV5-6; abundance: .; d_gene: .; CDR3aa: CASSWSRETQYF; CDR3nt: TGTGCCAGCAGCTGGAGTAGAGAGACCCAGTACTTC
j_gene: TRBJ2-3; v_gene: TRBV30; abundance: .; d_gene: .; CDR3aa: CAWSAGLDTDTQYF; CDR3nt: TGTGCCTGGAGTGCGGGACTTGACACAGATACGCAGTATTTT
j_gene: TRBJ1-2; v_gene: TRBV30; abundance: few; d_gene: TRBD1; CDR3aa: CAWSVQAGGTDGYTF; CDR3nt: TGTGCCTGGAGTGTTCAAGCAGGGGGTACAGATGGCTACACCTTC
j_gene: TRBJ1-1; v_gene: TRBV7-9; abundance: .; d_gene: .; CDR3aa: CASSRAGMNTEAFF; CDR3nt: TGTGCCAGCAGCCGAGCGGGTATGAACACTGAAGCTTTCTTT
j_gene: TRBJ1-3; v_gene: TRBV11-2; abundance: few; d_gene: .; CDR3aa: CASSYYGGNTIYF; CDR3nt: TGTGCCAGCAGCTACTACGGTGGAAACACCATATATTTT
j_gene: TRBJ2-7; v_gene: TRBV30; abundance: .; d_gene: TRBD1; CDR3aa: CAWTQGATYEQYF; CDR3nt: TGTGCCTGGACCCAGGGGGCAACCTACGAGCAGTACTTC
j_gene: TRBJ2-7; v_gene: TRBV30; abundance: .; d_gene: .; CDR3aa: CAWSVPPQRRWISEQYF; CDR3nt: TGTGCCTGGAGTGTACCCCCTCAGAGGAGGTGGATTTCCGAGCAGTACTTC
j_gene: TRBJ1-4; v_gene: TRBV14; abundance: few; d_gene: TRBD1; CDR3aa: CASSQGGTGGEKLFF; CDR3nt: TGTGCCAGCAGCCAAGGCGGGACAGGGGGAGAAAAACTGTTTTTT
j_gene: TRBJ1-1; v_gene: TRBV7-9; abundance: .; d_gene: .; CDR3aa: CASSFSRGVTEAFF; CDR3nt: TGTGCCAGCAGCTTTTCAAGGGGCGTCACTGAAGCTTTCTTT
j_gene: TRBJ1-4; v_gene: TRBV2; abundance: .; d_gene: .; CDR3aa: CASSPGQGASSTNEKLFF; CDR3nt: TGTGCCAGCAGTCCAGGACAAGGCGCTAGTTCAACTAATGAAAAACTGTTTTTT
j_gene: TRBJ2-4; v_gene: TRBV4-1; abundance: .; d_gene: TRBD1; CDR3aa: CASSQVPVRGISKNIQYF; CDR3nt: TGCGCCAGCAGCCAAGTCCCAGTCAGGGGGATATCCAAAAACATTCAGTACTTC
j_gene: TRBJ1-2; v_gene: TRBV6-6; abundance: few; d_gene: TRBD1; CDR3aa: CASSQGGQYGYTF; CDR3nt: TGTGCCAGCAGTCAAGGGGGACAGTATGGCTACACCTTC
j_gene: TRBJ1-3; v_gene: TRBV10-3; abundance: once; d_gene: .; CDR3aa: CAIMTTVSGNTIYF; CDR3nt: TGTGCCATCATGACGACAGTCTCTGGAAACACCATATATTTT
j_gene: TRBJ1-4; v_gene: TRBV5-1; abundance: .; d_gene: .; CDR3aa: CASSLARGTGNEKLFF; CDR3nt: TGCGCCAGCAGCTTGGCCCGAGGCACAGGGAATGAAAAACTGTTTTTT
j_gene: TRBJ1-1; v_gene: TRBV2; abundance: .; d_gene: .; CDR3aa: CASSVGSLNTEAFF; CDR3nt: TGTGCCAGCAGTGTGGGGAGCTTGAACACTGAAGCTTTCTTT
j_gene: TRBJ2-3; v_gene: TRBV28; abundance: .; d_gene: .; CDR3aa: CATTTLQPLFQTDTQYF; CDR3nt: TGTGCCACGACTACGCTCCAGCCCCTTTTTCAAACAGATACGCAGTATTTT
j_gene: TRBJ2-1; v_gene: TRBV28; abundance: few; d_gene: .; CDR3aa: CASRKQSGGLYNEQFF; CDR3nt: TGTGCCAGCAGAAAGCAATCGGGGGGCCTCTACAATGAGCAGTTCTTC
j_gene: TRBJ1-2; v_gene: TRBV11-2; abundance: .; d_gene: TRBD1; CDR3aa: CASSLSQTGYSGYTF; CDR3nt: TGTGCCAGCAGCTTGAGCCAGACAGGGTATTCGGGCTACACCTTC
j_gene: TRBJ1-5; v_gene: TRBV19; abundance: .; d_gene: TRBD1; CDR3aa: CASSTNRGPQHF; CDR3nt: TGTGCCAGTAGTACAAACAGGGGGCCCCAGCATTTT
j_gene: TRBJ1-5; v_gene: TRBV7-9; abundance: .; d_gene: TRBD1; CDR3aa: CASSLAPLGQGNQPQHF; CDR3nt: TGTGCCAGCAGCTTAGCTCCCCTCGGACAGGGTAATCAGCCCCAGCATTTT
j_gene: TRBJ2-7; v_gene: TRBV24-1; abundance: .; d_gene: TRBD1; CDR3aa: CATSDSPGTGATYEQYF; CDR3nt: TGTGCCACCAGTGATTCCCCCGGGACAGGGGCCACCTACGAGCAGTACTTC
j_gene: TRBJ1-5; v_gene: TRBV3-1/TRBV3-2; abundance: .; d_gene: TRBD1; CDR3aa: CASSPRQGRNSNQPQHF; CDR3nt: TGTGCCAGCAGCCCAAGACAGGGAAGAAATAGCAATCAGCCCCAGCATTTT
j_gene: TRBJ2-1; v_gene: TRBV19; abundance: .; d_gene: .; CDR3aa: CASSIDRYTYNEQFF; CDR3nt: TGTGCCAGTAGTATAGACAGATATACCTACAATGAGCAGTTCTTC
j_gene: TRBJ1-4; v_gene: TRBV24-1; abundance: .; d_gene: .; CDR3aa: CATSSRAYEKLFF; CDR3nt: TGTGCCACCAGTTCCAGGGCCTATGAAAAACTGTTTTTT
j_gene: TRBJ1-3; v_gene: TRBV3-1/TRBV3-2; abundance: .; d_gene: .; CDR3aa: CASSQSFSGNTIYF; CDR3nt: TGTGCCAGCAGCCAATCTTTTTCTGGAAACACCATATATTTT
j_gene: TRBJ1-1; v_gene: TRBV24-1; abundance: .; d_gene: .; CDR3aa: CATSDFEYSEAFF; CDR3nt: TGTGCCACCAGTGATTTCGAGTATTCTGAAGCTTTCTTT
j_gene: TRBJ2-2; v_gene: TRBV7-6; abundance: few; d_gene: .; CDR3aa: CASSSLPPQGRNTGELFF; CDR3nt: TGTGCCAGCAGCTCCCTCCCCCCCCAGGGTAGAAACACCGGGGAGCTGTTTTTT
j_gene: TRBJ1-2; v_gene: TRBV5-8; abundance: .; d_gene: TRBD1; CDR3aa: CASSTGTAKAYGYTF; CDR3nt: TGTGCCAGCAGCACTGGGACAGCGAAGGCCTATGGCTACACCTTC
j_gene: TRBJ2-5; v_gene: TRBV5-4; abundance: .; d_gene: TRBD1; CDR3aa: CASSSSRDRGQETQYF; CDR3nt: TGTGCCAGCAGCTCCTCCCGGGACAGGGGACAAGAGACCCAGTACTTC
j_gene: TRBJ2-7; v_gene: TRBV19; abundance: .; d_gene: TRBD2; CDR3aa: CASSIAAGDSYEQYF; CDR3nt: TGTGCCAGTAGTATAGCTGCGGGGGACTCCTACGAGCAGTACTTC
j_gene: TRBJ2-4; v_gene: TRBV18; abundance: .; d_gene: TRBD1; CDR3aa: CASSQYPATGADIQYF; CDR3nt: TGTGCCAGCTCTCAATACCCCGCTACAGGGGCGGACATTCAGTACTTC
j_gene: TRBJ1-1; v_gene: TRBV5-1; abundance: few; d_gene: TRBD1; CDR3aa: CASSWGDRDTEAFF; CDR3nt: TGCGCCAGCAGCTGGGGGGACAGGGACACTGAAGCTTTCTTT
j_gene: TRBJ2-4; v_gene: TRBV2; abundance: .; d_gene: .; CDR3aa: CASRDRVAKNIQYF; CDR3nt: TGTGCCAGCAGGGACAGAGTAGCCAAAAACATTCAGTACTTC
j_gene: TRBJ2-5; v_gene: TRBV5-1; abundance: .; d_gene: .; CDR3aa: CASSLSTPGKGETQYF; CDR3nt: TGCGCCAGCAGCTTAAGTACGCCGGGGAAAGGGGAGACCCAGTACTTC
j_gene: TRBJ2-1; v_gene: TRBV27; abundance: .; d_gene: TRBD2; CDR3aa: CASSFHLRGGHHNEQFF; CDR3nt: TGTGCCAGCAGTTTCCATCTTCGGGGGGGACATCACAATGAGCAGTTCTTC
j_gene: TRBJ2-5; v_gene: TRBV5-8; abundance: .; d_gene: .; CDR3aa: CASSLALEGPVGETQYF; CDR3nt: TGTGCCAGCAGCTTGGCCTTGGAGGGCCCCGTTGGAGAGACCCAGTACTTC
j_gene: TRBJ1-5; v_gene: TRBV7-2; abundance: .; d_gene: .; CDR3aa: CASSPGNSNQPQHF; CDR3nt: TGTGCCAGCAGCCCGGGAAATAGCAATCAGCCCCAGCATTTT
j_gene: TRBJ2-7; v_gene: TRBV6-5; abundance: .; d_gene: .; CDR3aa: CASRPGGGNEQYF; CDR3nt: TGTGCCAGCAGGCCGGGGGGCGGGAACGAGCAGTACTTC
j_gene: TRBJ1-1; v_gene: TRBV7-2; abundance: .; d_gene: .; CDR3aa: CASSLVLRNTEAFF; CDR3nt: TGTGCCAGCAGCTTAGTACTGAGGAACACTGAAGCTTTCTTT
j_gene: TRBJ2-1; v_gene: TRBV5-6; abundance: .; d_gene: TRBD1; CDR3aa: CASSFTGGNEQFF; CDR3nt: TGTGCCAGCAGCTTTACAGGGGGGAATGAGCAGTTCTTC
j_gene: TRBJ1-5; v_gene: TRBV4-3; abundance: .; d_gene: TRBD1; CDR3aa: CASSQVTGTQPQHF; CDR3nt: TGCGCCAGCAGCCAAGTGACAGGGACCCAGCCCCAGCATTTT